This T cell receptor beta chain was sequenced in a study of cytomegalovirus exposure and HLA in healthy donors. Whole-study results and caveats: Upon later analysis, HLA-associated TCR beta chains proved more clonally expanded than other, equally common chains. In a later analysis, TCR beta V- and J-gene trimming showed a link to a missense DCLRE1C variant.

With respect to this clone: The antigen is undetermined. A much larger clonotype is one base distant, so this may be a read error.

Amplification used 60 Vbeta primers and 13 Jbeta primers. The repertoire was sequenced with immunoSEQ multiplex PCR; TCRdb's copy has only in-frame clones and lacks some. The top ten clones hold about 2.2% of a sample with some 130,000 clones, 80% of them seen once. The ends were cut back, 0 bases at V and 0 bases at J, with 4 bases in the middle. Germline V gene sequence: CDR1 SGHNT, CDR2 YYREEE (reference sequence). The CDR3 covers 13 residues. Material for sequencing was PBMCs. The V and J genes are TRBV5-4 and TRBJ2-7; D is unclear. This receptor was taken from a man younger than 45 in good health and CMV-seronegative. CDR3 nucleotide sequence: TGTGCCAGCAGCTTGGACTACTCCTACGAGCAGTACTTC. Protein sequence: CASSLDYSYEQYF.